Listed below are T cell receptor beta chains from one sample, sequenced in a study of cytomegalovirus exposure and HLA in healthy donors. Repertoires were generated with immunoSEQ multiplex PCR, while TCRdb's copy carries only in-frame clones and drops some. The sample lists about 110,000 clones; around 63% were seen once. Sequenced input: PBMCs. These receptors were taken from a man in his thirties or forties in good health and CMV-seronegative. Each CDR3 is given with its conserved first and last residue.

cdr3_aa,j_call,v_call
CAIRQGSDEQFF,TRBJ2-1,TRBV10-3
CAGSQFIGGNQPQHF,TRBJ1-5,TRBV16
CASSVSRGPVRAREQYF,TRBJ2-7,TRBV2
CASSFRGDLANVLTF,TRBJ2-6,TRBV5-1
CASSGRTRSNTGELFF,TRBJ2-2,TRBV19
CASDRDPNTEAFF,TRBJ1-1,TRBV30
CASSSQNRGYTF,TRBJ1-2,TRBV9
CASSMFWGGGSTDTQYF,TRBJ2-3,TRBV19
CASRGELNTDTQYF,TRBJ2-3,TRBV28
CASSKGQSMNTEAFF,TRBJ1-1,TRBV13
CASSMNDRVEQYF,TRBJ2-7,TRBV19
CSASPTYEQYF,TRBJ2-5,TRBV20-1
CASSPTDSPWGNEQFF,TRBJ2-1,TRBV18
CASSLKGDEQYF,TRBJ2-7,TRBV28
CASSLVVGQGYF,TRBJ2-7,TRBV7-2
CASSQVGGGTDTQYF,TRBJ2-3,TRBV4-1
CASSLGTRRGEYF,TRBJ2-7,TRBV27
CASSEAQGDNSPLHF,TRBJ1-6,TRBV6-1
CASSTDGGRYEQYF,TRBJ2-7,TRBV19
CASSSTGRYEQFF,TRBJ2-1,TRBV18
CASSPLNSGQGDTFF,TRBJ1-1,TRBV19
CASSFPGLYEQYF,TRBJ2-7,TRBV28
CASQRGLSTGELFF,TRBJ2-2,TRBV11-3
CASSVAPGTRETQYF,TRBJ2-5,TRBV9
CASSSGIAKNIQYF,TRBJ2-4,TRBV11-2
CASGDSSSGNTIYF,TRBJ1-3,TRBV19
CASSLGGGVSNYGYTF,TRBJ1-2,TRBV7-2
CSGLTGRYEQYF,TRBJ2-7,TRBV29-1
CASSPTSGPTYEQYF,TRBJ2-7,TRBV18
CASSSRTGPYEQYF,.,TRBV28
CASSPRIPGSYEQYF,TRBJ2-7,TRBV18
CSVRFTGIWAEAFF,TRBJ1-1,TRBV29-1
CARRKGNEKLFF,TRBJ1-4,TRBV2
CASSTWTSGSTDTQYF,TRBJ2-3,TRBV9
CASSLYTSNQPQHF,TRBJ1-5,TRBV5-6
CASSLSRDTQYF,TRBJ2-3,TRBV28
CASSTLTGGYHISGANGLTF,TRBJ2-6,TRBV11-3
CASSAMGQTYEQYF,TRBJ2-7,TRBV27
CASSYLSAEAFF,TRBJ1-1,TRBV28
CAILAEFNEQFF,TRBJ2-1,TRBV10-3
CAWSRDQETQYF,TRBJ2-5,TRBV30
CASSDRDRGNEKLFF,TRBJ1-4,TRBV25-1
CASSLSPTGLSEQFF,TRBJ2-1,TRBV7-2
CASSIVEAPEAFF,TRBJ1-1,TRBV19
CASSIGSGSLNIQYF,TRBJ2-4,TRBV19
CASSVGGGPHQPQHF,TRBJ1-5,TRBV9
CASTLASGDLVYEQYF,TRBJ2-7,TRBV9
CASSQGGGETQYF,TRBJ2-5,TRBV7-9
CASSPTSGRSYEQYF,TRBJ2-7,TRBV2
CASSDGVPSAKNIQYF,TRBJ2-4,TRBV6-1
CSVDRGLAGLEGIHEQYF,TRBJ2-7,TRBV29-1
CASSFIRGQVMNTEAFF,TRBJ1-1,TRBV27